This T cell receptor (beta chain) comes out of a study of shared clonotypes between healthy human individuals. Germline lookup yields CDR1 DFQATT and CDR2 SNEGSKA (reference sequence). V lost 5 bases to trimming and J lost 11 bases, with 7 bases between them. The CDR3 runs 8 residues. Deep-level assay runs were performed. The data were produced by immunoSEQ multiplex PCR, yet TCRdb's version contains in-frame clones alone and is incomplete. The top ten hold about an eighth of the sample, which has some 470,000 clones, about three quarters seen once. This clone was seen at least ten times. Its antigen is currently unknown. Donors had no recently reported acute infections or vaccinations and were HIV-negative. Donors, without exception, were Caucasian adults residing in Nashville, Tennessee. General study findings and limits: The expectation was that sequencing depth would affect clonotype sharing among donors.

Sequenced material: PBMCs. The chain carries TRBV20-1 and TRBJ2-7; D possibly corresponds to TRBD1 (5 bases). This sequence originates from a woman aged 40 to 55 in good health. Some clones in this sample may be carry-over from other donors' samples. CDR3 in DNA: TGCAGTGCTCCCAGGGAGTACTTC. It is translated as CSAPREYF.